These T cell receptor beta chains were read from a single sample in a study of cytomegalovirus exposure and HLA in healthy donors. The table came from immunoSEQ multiplex PCR; TCRdb's copy has only in-frame clones and leaves some out. The sample contains approximately 130,000 clones, approximately 87% of which appear only once. Sequences were obtained from PBMCs. Receptors were obtained from a middle-aged man in good health and CMV-seronegative. CDR3s include the opening cysteine and the closing phenylalanine or tryptophan. D genes are given only for firm matches. Some rows have no size entry. The others give once, few or many, or a class for an expanded clone.

d_gene: -; v_gene: TRBV19; len: 14; abundance: -; j_gene: TRBJ1-1; CDR3nt: TGTGCCAGTAGTATCAAAACGGTGAACACTGAAGCTTTCTTT; CDR3aa: CASSIKTVNTEAFF
d_gene: TRBD2; v_gene: TRBV5-4; len: 15; abundance: -; j_gene: TRBJ2-7; CDR3nt: TGTGCCAGCAGCTGGGATAGCGGGGGAGCCTACGAGCAGTACTTC; CDR3aa: CASSWDSGGAYEQYF
d_gene: -; v_gene: TRBV6-5; len: 15; abundance: -; j_gene: TRBJ2-2; CDR3nt: TGTGCCAGCAGTTACCGCACACGACTTACCGGGGAGCTGTTTTTT; CDR3aa: CASSYRTRLTGELFF
d_gene: TRBD1; v_gene: TRBV9; len: 15; abundance: -; j_gene: TRBJ1-1; CDR3nt: TGTGCCAGCAGCGACCGGGGACAGGGGGAAGCTGAAGCTTTCTTT; CDR3aa: CASSDRGQGEAEAFF
d_gene: TRBD1; v_gene: TRBV7-3; len: 16; abundance: -; j_gene: TRBJ2-1; CDR3nt: TGTGCCAGCAGCTTAATGTCGGGACAGGGTCCCAATGAGCAGTTCTTC; CDR3aa: CASSLMSGQGPNEQFF
d_gene: TRBD1; v_gene: TRBV7-2; len: 17; abundance: -; j_gene: TRBJ1-6; CDR3nt: TGTGCCAGCAGCTTAGCGGGGACAGGGCTAAATAATTCACCCCTCCACTTT; CDR3aa: CASSLAGTGLNNSPLHF
d_gene: -; v_gene: TRBV28; len: 13; abundance: -; j_gene: TRBJ1-2; CDR3nt: TGTGCCAGCAGCCCGGGACATCACTATGGCTACACCTTC; CDR3aa: CASSPGHHYGYTF
d_gene: TRBD2; v_gene: TRBV29-1; len: 17; abundance: -; j_gene: TRBJ2-2; CDR3nt: TGCAGCGTTGAATTCTCTCTAGCGGGAGGTGAAACCGGGGAGCTGTTTTTT; CDR3aa: CSVEFSLAGGETGELFF
d_gene: -; v_gene: TRBV9; len: 13; abundance: -; j_gene: TRBJ1-1; CDR3nt: TGTGCCAGCAGCCCTCAGTTGAACACTGAAGCTTTCTTT; CDR3aa: CASSPQLNTEAFF
d_gene: -; v_gene: TRBV2; len: 15; abundance: -; j_gene: TRBJ2-2; CDR3nt: TGTGCCAGCATGTGGTACAGGGTTACGACCGGGGAGCTGTTTTTT; CDR3aa: CASMWYRVTTGELFF
d_gene: TRBD1; v_gene: TRBV7-6; len: 16; abundance: once; j_gene: TRBJ1-3; CDR3nt: TGTGCCAGCAGCATCGGCCAGGGGGTCTCTGGAAACACCATATATTTT; CDR3aa: CASSIGQGVSGNTIYF
d_gene: -; v_gene: TRBV4-3; len: 16; abundance: -; j_gene: TRBJ2-1; CDR3nt: TGCGCCAGCAGCCAAGATCACGGGAGCTCCTACAATGAGCAGTTCTTC; CDR3aa: CASSQDHGSSYNEQFF
d_gene: TRBD1; v_gene: TRBV7-9; len: 17; abundance: -; j_gene: TRBJ2-1; CDR3nt: TGTGCCAGCAGCTTAGGCGACAGGGGGCGACTTTGGTATGAGCAGTTCTTC; CDR3aa: CASSLGDRGRLWYEQFF
d_gene: -; v_gene: TRBV7-9; len: 15; abundance: -; j_gene: TRBJ1-2; CDR3nt: TGTGCCAGCAGCTTAGTTTGGGGCAGGAACTATGGCTACACCTTC; CDR3aa: CASSLVWGRNYGYTF
d_gene: -; v_gene: TRBV4-1; len: 16; abundance: -; j_gene: TRBJ1-1; CDR3nt: TGCGCCAGCAGCCAAGAGGTAGCTTTTCTGAACACTGAAGCTTTCTTT; CDR3aa: CASSQEVAFLNTEAFF
d_gene: TRBD1; v_gene: TRBV11-2; len: 16; abundance: -; j_gene: TRBJ2-7; CDR3nt: TGTGCCAGCAGGAGGGGTTCGGGACAGGGGGTTGACGAGCAGTACTTC; CDR3aa: CASRRGSGQGVDEQYF
d_gene: -; v_gene: TRBV5-4; len: 13; abundance: -; j_gene: TRBJ2-7; CDR3nt: TGTGCCAGCAGCCCCCGGAACAGCTACGAGCAGTACTTC; CDR3aa: CASSPRNSYEQYF
d_gene: TRBD1; v_gene: TRBV5-1; len: 15; abundance: -; j_gene: TRBJ2-5; CDR3nt: TGCGCCAGCAGCTCGTACCCGGGACAGCAAGAGACCCAGTACTTC; CDR3aa: CASSSYPGQQETQYF
d_gene: TRBD2; v_gene: TRBV4-3; len: 15; abundance: -; j_gene: TRBJ2-3; CDR3nt: TGCGCCAGCAGCCGGAGCGAGCGGGGCCTTGATACGCAGTATTTT; CDR3aa: CASSRSERGLDTQYF
d_gene: -; v_gene: TRBV5-5; len: 15; abundance: once; j_gene: TRBJ1-5; CDR3nt: TGTGCCAGCAGCTTGCACGGGAATAGCAATCAGCCCCAGCATTTT; CDR3aa: CASSLHGNSNQPQHF
d_gene: TRBD1; v_gene: TRBV7-2; len: 15; abundance: -; j_gene: TRBJ2-7; CDR3nt: TGTGCCAGCAGCTTAAGTGGGACAGATAATTACGAGCAGTACTTC; CDR3aa: CASSLSGTDNYEQYF
d_gene: TRBD1; v_gene: TRBV11-2; len: 14; abundance: -; j_gene: TRBJ2-5; CDR3nt: TGTGCCAGCAGCTTAAACAGGGGGGCGGAGACCCAGTACTTC; CDR3aa: CASSLNRGAETQYF
d_gene: -; v_gene: TRBV2; len: 17; abundance: -; j_gene: TRBJ1-5; CDR3nt: TGTGCCAGCATTCCCCTTGCTCCGGGGGAGAGCAATCAGCCCCAGCATTTT; CDR3aa: CASIPLAPGESNQPQHF
d_gene: TRBD2; v_gene: TRBV15; len: 15; abundance: -; j_gene: TRBJ2-2; CDR3nt: TGTGCCACCAGAGCAGCGGGATTTAACACCGGGGAGCTGTTTTTT; CDR3aa: CATRAAGFNTGELFF
d_gene: -; v_gene: TRBV21-1; len: 16; abundance: once; j_gene: TRBJ1-1; CDR3nt: TGTGCCAGCAGTCACGACCCGGACAGGGAGGGTACTGAAGCTTTCTTT; CDR3aa: CASSHDPDREGTEAFF
d_gene: -; v_gene: TRBV2; len: 15; abundance: -; j_gene: TRBJ2-7; CDR3nt: TGTGCCAGCAAACCCGGGGACTTTCTGTCCTACGAGCAGTACTTC; CDR3aa: CASKPGDFLSYEQYF
d_gene: -; v_gene: TRBV4-2; len: 14; abundance: -; j_gene: TRBJ2-3; CDR3nt: TGTGCCAGCAGCCAAGGACAGCCCACGGATACGCAGTATTTT; CDR3aa: CASSQGQPTDTQYF
d_gene: TRBD1; v_gene: TRBV19; len: 14; abundance: -; j_gene: TRBJ2-1; CDR3nt: TGTGCCAGTAGCGCGACAGGGGGCGTCGATGAGCAGTTCTTC; CDR3aa: CASSATGGVDEQFF
d_gene: -; v_gene: TRBV4-3; len: 15; abundance: few; j_gene: TRBJ2-7; CDR3nt: TGCGCCAGCAGCCAAGATTGGGACAACTCCTACGAGCAGTACTTC; CDR3aa: CASSQDWDNSYEQYF
d_gene: -; v_gene: TRBV5-5; len: 14; abundance: -; j_gene: TRBJ1-1; CDR3nt: TGTGCCAGCAGCTCCTCCGGGACTTCAAGCGAAGCTTTCTTT; CDR3aa: CASSSSGTSSEAFF
d_gene: TRBD1; v_gene: TRBV18; len: 14; abundance: -; j_gene: TRBJ1-2; CDR3nt: TGTGCCAGCTCACCCTGGGACAGGGGGAATGGCTACACCTTC; CDR3aa: CASSPWDRGNGYTF